This T cell receptor beta chain is drawn from a study of CD8+ T cells in alopecia areata. The CDR3 length is 15 residues. V lost 4 bases to trimming and J lost 4 bases; unmatched junction nucleotides: 7. Germline values: CDR1 SNHLY, CDR2 FYNNEI. PBMCs, the starting material, were the source of sorted CD4+ and CD8+ T cells. Extracted from the samples, RNA was reverse transcribed into cDNA to serve as the sequencing template. Method: immunoSEQ multiplex PCR; TCRdb's copy keeps in-frame clones and lacks some. The table lists around 210,000 clones, more than 55% of them singletons, with roughly 5.3% in the top ten.

Input material: CD8+ T cells sorted from blood. The TCR sequence derives from a human donor in good health. This chain uses TRBV2 with TRBJ1-5; 7 bases map to TRBD1. CDR3 protein: CASSVLDRTNQPQHF. In DNA, the CDR3 is TGTGCCAGCAGTGTATTGGACAGGACGAATCAGCCCCAGCATTTT. The full variable domain, completed using reference TRBV2 and TRBJ1-5, is EPEVTQTPSHQVTQMGQEVILRCVPISNHLYFYWYRQILGQKVEFLVSFYNNEISEKSEIFDDQFSVERPDGSNFTLKIRSTKLEDSAMYFCASSVLDRTNQPQHFGDGTRLSIL.